A selection of T cell receptor beta chains follows, all from one sample in a study of blood T cell repertoires in COVID-19. The method was immunoSEQ multiplex PCR; TCRdb's version includes in-frame clones alone and lacks a portion of them. This sample has some 300,000 clones, with around nine tenths found just once. The sample taken for sequencing was peripheral blood. The receptors shown here come from a man between 65 and 85 years old with acute or convalescent COVID-19. The CDR3 runs from the conserved cysteine through the conserved F or W. The order of the fields is clone size, D gene, J gene, V gene, CDR3 protein, CDR3 DNA. The D gene is left open where the match is weak. Expanded clones get a size class; other rows say once, few or many, or leave the size out.

. | TRBD2 | TRBJ2-1 | TRBV4-2 | CASSRGGRSYNEQFF | TGTGCCAGCAGCCGGGGGGGACGCTCCTACAATGAGCAGTTCTTC
once | . | TRBJ2-5 | TRBV7-7 | CASSLQGGGETQYF | TGTGCCAGCAGCTTACAAGGCGGAGGTGAGACCCAGTACTTC
. | . | TRBJ1-1 | TRBV7-2 | CASSLKLWAQGKGNTEAFF | TGTGCCAGCAGCTTAAAGTTGTGGGCCCAGGGAAAGGGGAACACTGAAGCTTTCTTT
. | TRBD2 | TRBJ2-5 | TRBV7-2 | CASSLGGGETQYF | TGTGCCAGCAGCTTAGGGGGGGGAGAGACCCAGTACTTC
. | . | TRBJ2-2 | TRBV3-1/TRBV3-2 | CASGRGTGELFF | TGTGCCAGCGGGAGAGGAACCGGGGAGCTGTTTTTT
. | . | TRBJ1-1 | TRBV15 | CATSRDPAVTEAFF | TGTGCCACCAGCAGAGATCCCGCAGTTACTGAAGCTTTCTTT
. | . | TRBJ1-2 | TRBV27 | CASSLGGRTNYGYTF | TGTGCCAGCAGTTTAGGGGGCCGAACTAACTATGGCTACACCTTC
. | TRBD1 | TRBJ1-1 | TRBV18 | CASSPDRVYTEAFF | TGTGCCAGCTCTCCGGACAGGGTTTACACTGAAGCTTTCTTT
few | . | TRBJ2-7 | TRBV5-4 | CASSPVARPRGEQYF | TGTGCCAGCAGCCCGGTCGCCAGGCCCCGAGGGGAGCAGTACTTC
. | TRBD1 | TRBJ2-3 | TRBV2 | CASSDRVDTQYF | TGTGCCAGCAGCGACAGGGTGGATACGCAGTATTTT
. | TRBD2 | TRBJ2-7 | TRBV7-2 | CASSQGLAGIGYEQYF | TGTGCCAGCAGCCAGGGACTAGCGGGAATCGGGTACGAGCAGTACTTC